This TCR beta chain was recovered during a study of human T cells and chemical hapten exposure (TCRdb year 2021). About the study as a whole: For sensitization, 2% DPC in acetone was applied to a roughly 2 cm by roughly 2 cm area of upper inner arm skin. Weekly therapeutic DPC doses were additionally applied to the scalp of patients throughout the roughly 25-week study period. Patch tests used Finn chambers with 0.01% DPC on the upper back, scored after 6 days by International Contact Dermatitis Research Group standards. Alopecia areata with under or over 50% scalp involvement, alopecia totalis and alopecia universalis were represented in the patient cohort, which was mostly female. The libraries were sequenced as a pool, and the TCR yield per sample differed mostly because of small variations in library volumes within the pool. This study followed changes in the peripheral blood TCR repertoire in vivo during primary and secondary sensitization of alopecia patients to the hapten diphenylcyclopropenone (DPC). Patient blood was sampled pre-sensitization (week 0) and at 2, 6 and about 24 weeks after DPC sensitization. Blood for TCR sequencing was provided by twenty-nine alopecia patients at one to four time points (pre-sensitization, 2, 6 and 24 weeks). Results and caveats for the whole study, not just this receptor: Because every patient had alopecia, a presumed autoimmune disease, the patients' immune response might differ from that of healthy individuals. Compared with pre-sensitization or healthy control sets, expanded TCRs formed significantly more large CDR3 similarity clusters, which is consistent with antigen-driven responses. No change with DPC sensitization was found in the number of TCRs above 1 in 1000 frequency, and no evidence of global repertoire structure alterations was found. A positive correlation was found between the number of PT1 expanded TCRs and patch test score, with significance reached at thresholds 8, 16 and 32 but not 4. Repeated subsampling changed both the strength of the expansion versus patch-test correlation and the threshold at which the correlation became significant.

The library was made by RACE. The listed sequencing device is NextSeq 500. During library preparation, unique molecular identifiers were attached to individual cDNA molecules so that TCRs could be counted in a quantitative, reproducible way. Each blood RNA sample was used to sequence both TCR alpha and TCR beta chains. From the authors' description of their analysis: The median number of TCRs per sample was roughly 94,000, ranging from about 20,000 to 750,000. The Decombinator software suite was used to annotate the V, J and CDR3 of the TCR reads. For PS versus PT1 abundance plots, all samples were subsampled to the same number of TCRs (28,000). Expanded TCRs were defined as absent before sensitization and observed at least eight times at the 2-week time point. The raw public reads went through TCRdb reprocessing: fastp at Q25, MiXCR clone calling, in-frame beta chains kept. CDR3 protein duplicates are merged, each entry listing the most common genes and DNA. The V and J calls were determined by TCRdb, not by the authors. This sample lists a few hundred thousand distinct CDR3 sequences; roughly 8.9% were detected once. The top ten clonotypes cover over 2% of the sample.

The time point tag for this specimen amounts to: pre-sensitization, week 0. What this sample's treatment or condition label stands for: therapeutic diphenylcyclopropenone sensitization with weekly scalp DPC. Blood at each patch-test visit was drawn before the patch test was applied. Patients were eligible if aged 18 to 70, diagnosed with alopecia and judged suitable for DPC therapy, and pregnant patients were excluded. Total RNA was extracted from unfractionated whole blood that had been collected in Tempus Blood RNA tubes. This clonotype was detected only a few times. Its antigen remains undetermined. Base qualities are not at hand, and no much larger clone is one base apart. The CDR3 has 15 amino acids, counting the end cysteine and phenylalanine. The retained sequence is limited to the CDR3, 45 bases, with the frame set at the first base. The germline V gene yields MNHEY for CDR1 and SVGEGT for CDR2. Cut back by 6 bases and 8 bases, the V and J ends lie 20 bases apart.

The chain was built from TRBV6-2 or TRBV6-3 and TRBJ2-1, with TRBD2 as a weak D call on 6 bases. This material consisted of whole blood, taken in connection with sensitization to the hapten diphenylcyclopropenone (DPC). The receptor was derived from a woman aged 40 to 49 with alopecia areata. Some clones in this sample may be carry-over from other donors' samples. The DNA is as follows: TGTGCCAGCAGAGGCCACGAGGCGGGAAGGGATGAGCAGTTCTTC. It translates to CASRGHEAGRDEQFF.